This is a list of T cell receptor beta chains from one sample in a study of T cell responses to AZD1222 COVID-19 vaccine. Assay used: immunoSEQ multiplex PCR; TCRdb lists only in-frame clones, some missing. This table has 65,000 to 100,000 clones, about nine tenths appearing once. Sequencing was performed on peripheral blood, taken 28 days after the second AZD1222 dose. These receptors originate from an adult who received the AZD1222 COVID-19 vaccine. The CDR3 runs from the conserved cysteine through the conserved F or W.

TRBJ2-1,TRBV15,CATSRDLGGHEQFF
TRBJ2-4,TRBV5-1,CASSVAGRDLNIQYF
TRBJ1-2,TRBV3-1/TRBV3-2,CASSPPIGRRGYTF
TRBJ1-1,TRBV7-3,CASSLTTNTEAFF
TRBJ1-1,TRBV11-2,CASSLDLNTEAFF
TRBJ1-5,TRBV19,CASSIAVGSNQPQHF
TRBJ1-2,TRBV6-5,CASSYSRRQAHGYTF
TRBJ2-7,TRBV4-1,CASSQEQLSYEQYF
TRBJ2-1,TRBV6-5,CASSYSGLRGGDEQFF
TRBJ1-6,TRBV19,CASSTSIGGDSPLHF
TRBJ2-1,TRBV18,CASSPSGGEGGNEQFF
TRBJ2-2,TRBV5-1,CASTSTGELFF
TRBJ2-2,TRBV12-5,CASGLVQAGTGELFF
TRBJ2-2,TRBV24-1,CATSDPGTARGELFF
TRBJ2-2,TRBV4-1,CASSQYLAGFNTGELFF
TRBJ1-2,TRBV16,CASSHFGTGDGYTF
TRBJ2-7,TRBV10-3,CAISENRGFSYEQYF
TRBJ2-7,TRBV10-3,CAISEFSSVSYEQYF
TRBJ1-1,TRBV24-1,CATSDPRGEGTEAFF
TRBJ2-7,TRBV29-1,CSARGRLDYEQYF
TRBJ2-1,TRBV9,CASSTQANEQFF
TRBJ2-5,TRBV7-2,CASSSSGRGQETQYF
TRBJ1-2,TRBV7-2,CASSSYRVDYGYTF
TRBJ2-7,TRBV7-9,CASSLAPGQSYEQYF
TRBJ1-6,TRBV27,CASSPGGRGLNSPLHF
TRBJ2-1,TRBV18,CASSPNWRDRTTSRSYNEQFF
TRBJ1-2,TRBV19,CASSPRDSANYGYTF
TRBJ2-2,TRBV4-1,CASRFLPGQNTGELFF
TRBJ1-3,TRBV11-2,CASSLDTGPGNTIYF
TRBJ1-4,TRBV29-1,CSVDVASEKLFF
TRBJ1-3,TRBV25-1,CASARQGESGNTIYF
TRBJ1-2,TRBV2,CASSDASYTF
TRBJ1-5,TRBV28,CASSPTRTDINQPQHF
TRBJ2-1,TRBV24-1,CATSDLQKNEQFF
TRBJ1-2,TRBV27,CASSSPGLGVPGYTF
TRBJ2-1,TRBV6-1,CASLGPANEQFF
TRBJ2-2,TRBV16,CASSQFGRDSISTGELFF
TRBJ1-2,TRBV30,CAWSYRGGYTF
TRBJ1-6,TRBV7-2,CASSFSRTGISPLHF
TRBJ1-2,TRBV24-1,CATSDPQGLDGYTF
TRBJ2-1,TRBV7-9,CASSFGREDRLINEQFF
TRBJ2-2,TRBV5-5,CASMETSGPGELFF
TRBJ1-1,TRBV28,CASSARVSPEAFF
TRBJ2-6,TRBV3-1/TRBV3-2,CASSLQGSGANVLTF
TRBJ2-1,TRBV15,CATSRWASGANEQFF
TRBJ2-3,TRBV29-1,CSASAGGTDTQYF
TRBJ1-1,TRBV5-5,CASSLGVGGSLNTEAFF
TRBJ1-5,TRBV2,CASSELVQGRGQPQHF